These 28 T cell receptor beta chains were all obtained from the same sample, sequenced in a study of OX40 agonist ivuxolimab in advanced cancers. The receptor library was made with the immunoSEQ multiplex PCR assay. In TCRdb, the immuneACCESS table is reduced to in-frame sequences with V and J assigned. These tables do not hold every clone; where another copy was compared, an unresolved V gene accounts for under half, and the others remain unexplained. Present in this sample are some 70,000 clones, roughly 89% of which were seen just once. The ten top clones hold around 1% of the sample. The material was CD4+ or CD8+ T cells sorted from blood, obtained in a trial of the OX40 agonist ivuxolimab. These receptors were taken from an adult with an advanced solid tumor such as melanoma, head and neck, liver or kidney cancer.

The chain joins TRBV6-5 to TRBJ2-7, with D tentatively TRBD1 or TRBD2 (5 bases each). Trimming left V 5 bases short and J 7 bases short, with 21 bases between. This CDR3 region has 15 residues. Germline-derived CDR1 and CDR2 are MNHEY and SVGAGI. The CDR3 bases are TGTGCCAGCAGTGCCCCCGGGACCGGGATATGGGAGCAGTACTTC. Its translation: CASSAPGTGIWEQYF.

This clone was found a few times. J is TRBJ2-5 and V is TRBV5-1; no clear D gene. Germline V gene data show CDR1 as SGHRS and CDR2 as YFSETQ. V was clipped by 0 bases and J by 2 bases, with 5 bases between them. CDR3 length: 13 residues. The CDR3 DNA reads as TGCGCCAGCAGCTTGGGATCACAAGAGACCCAGTACTTC. It encodes CASSLGSQETQYF.

This clone was detected once. This chain connects TRBV19 to TRBJ1-6; 8 bases agree with TRBD1. CDR1 LNHDA and CDR2 SQIVND come from the germline V gene (reference sequence). V lost 10 bases, J lost 9 bases, and 14 bases stayed unmatched. The CDR3 spans 15 residues. The CDR3 DNA follows: TGTGCCACAAGCCTGGGACAGGTTTTTGGTTCACCCCTCCACTTT. As protein: CATSLGQVFGSPLHF. Together with reference TRBV19 and TRBJ1-6, the CDR3 gives the full variable domain: DGGITQSPKYLFRKEGQNVTLSCEQNLNHDAMYWYRQDPGQGLRLIYYSQIVNDFQKGDIAEGYSVSREKKESFPLTVTSAQKNPTAFYLCATSLGQVFGSPLHFGNGTRLTVT.

The V gene is TRBV5-1, the J gene TRBJ2-7; 13 bases align to TRBD2. Germline V CDR1 and CDR2: SGHRS, YFSETQ. After removal of 2 bases from V and 2 bases from J, the junction contained 10 bases not matched to a gene. There are 18 residues in the CDR3. The CDR3 sequence: CASSFGRLAGGETYEQYF. DNA for the CDR3: TGCGCCAGCAGCTTCGGGAGACTAGCGGGGGGCGAAACCTACGAGCAGTACTTC.

The chain uses TRBV6-5 and TRBJ2-3, with 8 bases lining up with TRBD2. Germline V lookup: CDR1 MNHEY, CDR2 SVGAGI. This CDR3 is 15 amino acids long. Germline trimming cut 4 bases from V and 5 bases from J; bases unmatched to any gene: 8. CDR3 region: CASSSSGGPIDTQYF. Written as DNA, the CDR3 is TGTGCCAGCAGTTCCTCGGGGGGGCCCATAGATACGCAGTATTTT.

CDR3 sequence: CASGSWGGLDTQYF. CDR3 coding DNA: TGTGCTAGTGGTTCTTGGGGGGGGCTAGATACGCAGTATTTT. This chain uses TRBV12-5 with TRBJ2-3; D perhaps matches TRBD2 (7 bases). This CDR3 comprises 14 residues. Trimming cost V 4 bases and J 5 bases, with 13 bases left between them. Germline V gene lookup returns CDR1 LGHNT and CDR2 FRNRAP.

This clone was seen once. The chain couples TRBV10-3 to TRBJ2-7; the match to TRBD2 covers 10 bases. J gave up 6 bases and V 0 bases, and 8 bases lay outside the gene matches. This CDR3 is built from 16 residues. Germline V gives CDR1 ENHRY, CDR2 SYGVKD. This CDR3 is CAISESTAGGRREQYF. CDR3 nucleotides: TGTGCCATCAGTGAGTCGACAGCGGGGGGGCGTCGCGAGCAGTACTTC.

The chain carries TRBV19 and TRBJ2-2; tentatively, D is TRBD2 (6 bases). This CDR3 region has 15 residues. Trimming cost V 4 bases and J 1 base, with 10 bases left between them. The germline gives CDR1 LNHDA, CDR2 SQIVND (reference sequence). The CDR3 DNA sequence: TGTGCCAGTAGTAACCCGGGGGAGAACACCGGGGAGCTGTTTTTT. Translation: CASSNPGENTGELFF.

The chain recombines TRBV6-5 with TRBJ1-2; D unclear. From germline, CDR1 is MNHEY and CDR2 SVGAGI. V shed 6 bases and J shed 6 bases, with 17 bases lying between them. The CDR3 extends over 14 amino acids. In DNA form, the CDR3 reads TGTGCCAGCAGCCGTGACTCCTACGGGAATGGCTACACCTTC. Amino acid sequence: CASSRDSYGNGYTF.

With regard to this clone: A read error may account for a junction end that differs from germline. The V call is TRBV6-1, the J call TRBJ1-3, with D perhaps matching TRBD1 (5 bases). Germline loops: CDR1 MNHNS, CDR2 SASEGT. CDR3 size: 14 residues. The CDR3 nucleotides read TGTGCCAGCAGTGAATCGGGTAGGGACCTCTCAGGAGGTTTT. It specifies CASSESGRDLSGGF.

The chain links TRBV10-3 to TRBJ1-4; the D is unclear. The CDR3 has 14 amino acids. V was pared by 2 bases and J by 0 bases, with 4 bases between. The germline gives CDR1 ENHRY, CDR2 SYGVKD. The CDR3 here is CAISELATNEKLFF. CDR3 nucleotide sequence: TGTGCCATCAGTGAGCTTGCAACTAATGAAAAACTGTTTTTT.

The J gene is TRBJ2-7, the V gene TRBV27, with 8 bases identical to TRBD1. The CDR3 is 14 amino acids. The V gene end was trimmed by 6 bases and the J gene end by 3 bases; junction bases not matched to a gene: 7. In germline, CDR1 is MNHEY, CDR2 SMNVEV (reference sequence). The CDR3 region has the DNA TGTGCCAGCAGCCGACAGGGGTTTATCTACGAGCAGTACTTC. It codes for CASSRQGFIYEQYF.

This sequence joins TRBV5-1 and TRBJ1-4; 7 bases line up with TRBD1. J lost 7 bases, V lost 5 bases, and 8 bases had no gene match. This CDR3 comprises 14 residues. Germline values: CDR1 SGHRS, CDR2 YFSETQ. CDR3 DNA: TGCGCCAGCAGGAGTGAGGGGGCGCTTGAAAAACTGTTTTTT. This translates into CASRSEGALEKLFF. The full variable domain, in which reference TRBV5-1 and TRBJ1-4 provide the parts outside the CDR3, is KAGVTQTPRYLIKTRGQQVTLSCSPISGHRSVSWYQQTPGQGLQFLFEYFSETQRNKGNFPGRFSGRQFSNSRSEMNVSTLELGDSALYLCASRSEGALEKLFFGSGTQLSVL.

This clone appeared a single time. The chain is built from TRBV7-2 and TRBJ1-4; no clear D. This CDR3 region has 14 residues. Per germline, CDR1 SGHTA and CDR2 FQGNSA. V was shortened by 1 base and J by 4 bases, with 7 bases between the two germline ends. CDR3 DNA: TGTGCCAGCAGCTTAGGACCGGTTAATGAAAAACTGTTTTTT. Translated, it gives CASSLGPVNEKLFF.

The chain joins TRBV19 to TRBJ1-5, with a possible D match to TRBD1 (5 bases). The CDR3 has 15 residues. From germline, CDR1 is LNHDA and CDR2 SQIVND (reference sequence). The V end was cut by 7 bases, the J end by 4 bases, with 17 bases between. The CDR3 DNA reads as TGTGCCAGTACCCTAGGGGCGACACAAAATCAGCCCCAGCATTTT. It is translated as CASTLGATQNQPQHF.

The gene calls are TRBV2 and TRBJ2-2; maybe TRBD2 (6 bases). This CDR3 is built from 15 residues. V lost 6 bases and J lost 4, with 15 bases in between. CDR1 is SNHLY, CDR2 FYNNEI, per germline. DNA of the CDR3: TGTGCCAGCAGGGGGTTGCGGGGCCGCACCGGGGAGCTGTTTTTT. Translated: CASRGLRGRTGELFF.

The chain joins TRBV2 to TRBJ2-7; TRBD2 is a possible D gene (7 bases). Trimming pared 1 base from V and 2 bases from J, leaving 9 bases between. The germline gives CDR1 SNHLY, CDR2 FYNNEI. The CDR3 length is 14 residues. The CDR3 bases are TGTGCCAGCAGTGAAGAGGGGGGGCCCTACGAGCAGTACTTC. This sequence encodes CASSEEGGPYEQYF.

The genes are TRBV30 and TRBJ1-1; D might be TRBD1 (6 bases). Germline assignment: CDR1 GTSNPN and CDR2 SVGIG (reference sequence). V was trimmed by 0 bases and J by 8 bases, leaving 7 bases between them. This CDR3 is built from 11 residues. DNA of the CDR3: TGTGCCTGGAGTGTAGGGGGGGAAGCTTTCTTT. Protein product: CAWSVGGEAFF.

CDR3 nucleotides: TGTGCCAGCAGCTTGGTGTGGGCAGGGGGGGTTAATAATCAGCCCCAGCATTTT. This translates into CASSLVWAGGVNNQPQHF. This rearrangement joins TRBV5-6 to TRBJ1-5; 7 bases agree with TRBD1. Germline values: CDR1 SGHDT, CDR2 YYEEEE. V gave up 0 bases and J gave up 4 bases; unmatched junction bases: 13. The CDR3 spans 18 residues.

J is TRBJ1-4 and V is TRBV5-1, with D perhaps matching TRBD1 (6 bases). V lost 2 bases and J lost 6, with 11 bases in between. The CDR3 extends over 14 amino acids. Germline lookup yields CDR1 SGHRS and CDR2 YFSETQ. CDR3 loop: CASSFTDSYEKLFF. The CDR3 DNA follows: TGCGCCAGCAGCTTTACGGACAGCTATGAAAAACTGTTTTTT.

This chain joins TRBV19 and TRBJ2-5, with 8 bases fitting TRBD2. The CDR3 consists of 14 residues. Per germline, CDR1 LNHDA and CDR2 SQIVND (reference sequence). V shed 5 bases, J shed 6 bases, and the junction held 8 bases outside the gene matches. CDR3 region: CASSPPGGRQTQYF. CDR3 sequence (DNA): TGTGCCAGTAGTCCGCCGGGGGGGAGGCAGACCCAGTACTTC.

The chain employs TRBV11-2 and TRBJ2-7, with 7 bases lining up with TRBD1. J gave up 6 bases and V 5 bases, and 13 bases lay outside the gene matches. CDR1 is SGHAT, CDR2 FQNNGV, per germline. CDR3 length: 15 amino acids. CDR3 loop: CASSARGDRVTEQYF. Written as DNA, the CDR3 is TGTGCCAGCAGCGCGAGGGGCGACAGGGTGACCGAGCAGTACTTC.

V is TRBV18 and J is TRBJ2-3; D tentatively reads TRBD1 or TRBD2 (5 bases each). Trimming stripped 4 bases from V and 4 bases from J, with 15 bases between. The CDR3 is 15 residues long. CDR1 and CDR2 (germline): KGHSH, LQKENI. This CDR3 reads CASSLGAERSDTQYF. The CDR3 DNA reads as TGTGCCAGCTCACTTGGGGCGGAGCGGTCAGATACGCAGTATTTT.

This chain joins TRBV6-5 and TRBJ2-7; 7 bases fit TRBD2. The CDR3 totals 12 residues. The J segment lost 2 bases and the V segment lost 8 bases, leaving 3 bases of the junction unmatched. Germline CDR1 and CDR2: MNHEY and SVGAGI. This CDR3 is CASRGDAYEQYF. CDR3 nucleotides: TGTGCCAGCCGGGGGGACGCCTACGAGCAGTACTTC.

CDR3 in amino acids: CASRRGPSAYEQYF. The CDR3 coding sequence is TGTGCCAGCAGAAGGGGACCGTCGGCCTACGAGCAGTACTTC. The chain recombines TRBV6-5 with TRBJ2-7; D could derive from TRBD1 or TRBD2 (5 bases each). The germline CDR1 and CDR2 sequences are MNHEY and SVGAGI. V lost 6 bases and J 2 bases, leaving 14 bases between the germline ends. The CDR3 consists of 14 residues.

This clone was recorded a few times. V usage is TRBV7-9 and J usage is TRBJ2-1, with 8 bases that match TRBD2. CDR1 and CDR2 (germline): SEHNR, FQNEAQ (reference sequence). There are 15 residues in the CDR3. V lost 5 bases and J lost 6; bases outside the gene matches: 9. CDR3 DNA sequence: TGTGCCAGCAGCCGAAGCGGGGGAAATGGCAATGAGCAGTTCTTC. Translating gives CASSRSGGNGNEQFF. Variable domain in full (rest from reference TRBV7-9 and TRBJ2-1): DTGVSQNPRHKITKRGQNVTFRCDPISEHNRLYWYRQTLGQGPEFLTYFQNEAQLEKSRLLSDRFSAERPKGSFSTLEIQRTEQGDSAMYLCASSRSGGNGNEQFFGPGTRLTVL.

The J gene is TRBJ2-1, the V gene TRBV10-3; possible D gene TRBD2, 7 bases. The CDR3 covers 12 residues. The germline V and J ends were trimmed by 7 bases and 8 bases, with 12 bases remaining between them. CDR1 and CDR2 from the germline V gene are ENHRY and SYGVKD. The CDR3 sequence is CAITGAGDEQFF. As DNA, the CDR3 is TGTGCCATCACGGGGGCGGGGGATGAGCAGTTCTTC.

The rearrangement uses TRBV5-1 and TRBJ2-5; 8 bases match TRBD1. J was trimmed by 1 base and V by 5 bases; bases with no gene match: 7. Germline V gives CDR1 SGHRS, CDR2 YFSETQ. CDR3 length: 15 amino acids. CDR3 DNA sequence: TGCGCCAGCAGTCATGGGACAGGCATCCAAGAGACCCAGTACTTC. The encoded protein is CASSHGTGIQETQYF.